Following are 18 T cell receptor beta chains from one sample sequenced in a study of blood T cell repertoires in COVID-19. Sequencing used immunoSEQ multiplex PCR; TCRdb keeps in-frame clones, though not all of them. The table lists around 290,000 clones, approximately 91% of them singletons, with less than 2% in the top ten. What was sequenced was PBMCs or T cells enriched from blood (not recorded which). The source is a woman in her thirties or forties who had recovered from COVID-19.

The rearrangement joins TRBV6-5 to TRBJ1-5, with D perhaps matching TRBD1 (6 bases). Germline V gene sequence: CDR1 MNHEY, CDR2 SVGAGI. Trimming removed 5 bases at V and 5 bases at J, with 10 bases between. The CDR3 spans 13 residues. The DNA of the CDR3 is TGTGCCAGCAGTCAGGGGACGCATCAGCCCCAGCATTTT. Translating gives CASSQGTHQPQHF.

The chain links TRBV4-2 to TRBJ2-7; tentatively, D is TRBD2 (5 bases). The length of the CDR3 is 17 residues. The germline V and J ends were trimmed by 3 bases and 0 bases, with 18 bases remaining between them. Germline V gives CDR1 LGHNA, CDR2 YNFKEQ. CDR3 in amino acids: CASSHGLGRGPSYEQYF. In DNA, the CDR3 is TGTGCCAGCAGCCATGGGTTAGGCCGGGGTCCCTCCTACGAGCAGTACTTC.

The sample holds a few counts of this clone. V and J are TRBV2 and TRBJ1-5; the D is unclear. V was cut by 3 bases and J by 4 bases, with 4 bases left in between. Germline-derived CDR1 and CDR2 are SNHLY and FYNNEI. The CDR3 length is 12 residues. DNA for the CDR3: TGTGCCAGCAGTGAGGAGAATCAGCCCCAGCATTTT. Translating it yields CASSEENQPQHF.

This clone came up once. J is TRBJ1-2 and V is TRBV27; tentative D call: TRBD1 (5 bases). Trimming cost V 2 bases and J 4 bases, with 14 bases left between them. This CDR3 has 15 residues. Germline CDR1 is MNHEY and CDR2 is SMNVEV (reference sequence). The CDR3: CASSLVPGLVYGYTF. The DNA for the CDR3 is TGTGCCAGCAGTTTAGTCCCAGGGTTGGTCTATGGCTACACCTTC.

This clone was recorded only once. This chain uses TRBV18 with TRBJ2-7; TRBD1 matches at 9 bases. The CDR3 loop spans 17 amino acids. With V trimmed by 4 bases and J by 7 bases, 17 bases remained unmatched. Germline V gene data show CDR1 as KGHSH and CDR2 as LQKENI. CDR3 in amino acids: CASSLYKAGQGWYEQYF. DNA of the CDR3: TGTGCCAGCTCACTATATAAAGCGGGACAGGGATGGTATGAGCAGTACTTC.

The J gene is TRBJ1-1, the V gene TRBV9; 7 bases are a match to TRBD1. V trimming: 3 bases; J trimming: 1 base; junction bases outside the gene matches: 24. The CDR3 is 21 amino acids. In germline, CDR1 is SGDLS, CDR2 YYNGEE. The CDR3 coding sequence is TGTGCCAGCAGCGCTAATAAAGAAGAGAATGACAGGGCCGGACCGAACACTGAAGCTTTCTTT. Translation gives CASSANKEENDRAGPNTEAFF.

The chain couples TRBV7-9 to TRBJ2-3; the D gene is possibly TRBD1 (6 bases). The CDR3 consists of 17 residues. The germline V and J ends were trimmed by 5 bases and 0 bases, with 18 bases remaining between them. In germline, CDR1 is SEHNR, CDR2 FQNEAQ (reference sequence). CDR3 in amino acids: CASSPLQGRGSTDTQYF. The CDR3 nucleotides are TGTGCCAGCAGCCCTTTACAGGGTCGTGGGAGCACAGATACGCAGTATTTT.

This chain links TRBV5-1 with TRBJ1-4; D perhaps matches TRBD1 (6 bases). V lost 3 bases and J lost 7, with 13 bases in between. Germline V gives CDR1 SGHRS, CDR2 YFSETQ. This CDR3 contains 14 residues. Written as DNA, the CDR3 is TGCGCCAGCAGCTCAGGGGTGGAGAGTGAAAAACTGTTTTTT. This codes for CASSSGVESEKLFF. Based on the CDR3 plus reference TRBV5-1 and TRBJ1-4, the full variable domain is KAGVTQTPRYLIKTRGQQVTLSCSPISGHRSVSWYQQTPGQGLQFLFEYFSETQRNKGNFPGRFSGRQFSNSRSEMNVSTLELGDSALYLCASSSGVESEKLFFGSGTQLSVL.

In nucleotides, the CDR3 is TGCAGCGTTGAAGGTCCGGGACACCTTAACTATGGCTACACCTTC. This gives the protein CSVEGPGHLNYGYTF. The chain carries TRBV29-1 and TRBJ1-2, with D tentatively TRBD1 (6 bases). V shed 1 base and J shed 1 base, with 13 bases lying between them. Germline lookup yields CDR1 SQVTM and CDR2 ANQGSEA. This CDR3 contains 15 residues.

The V gene is TRBV3-1 (or the pseudogene TRBV3-2), the J gene TRBJ1-1, with TRBD1 as a possible D gene (6 bases). The length of the CDR3 is 17 residues. Germline V gene sequence: CDR1 LGHDT, CDR2 YNNKEL (reference sequence). The V end lost 0 bases, the J end lost 4 bases, and 18 bases lay between the germline ends. The CDR3 loop reads CASSQDRWTAKSTEAFF. The DNA of the CDR3 is TGTGCCAGCAGCCAAGATAGGTGGACAGCTAAGAGCACTGAAGCTTTCTTT.

This clone was counted a few times. J is TRBJ2-3 and V is TRBV6-2 or TRBV6-3, with D perhaps TRBD2 (6 bases). The CDR3 contains 17 residues. The V gene's germline CDR1 is MNHEY and CDR2 SVGEGT. The V and J ends lost 0 bases and 6 bases respectively, with 19 bases between them. This CDR3 is CASSYSIRDSLQDTQYF. The CDR3, as DNA: TGTGCCAGCAGTTACTCCATCCGGGACTCCCTTCAGGATACGCAGTATTTT.

The J gene is TRBJ1-2, the V gene TRBV20-1; D is ambiguous. The CDR3 has 9 residues. The V end lost 6 bases, the J end lost 6 bases, and 5 bases lay between the germline ends. The V gene's germline CDR1 is DFQATT and CDR2 SNEGSKA (reference sequence). CDR3 sequence reads: CSARDGYTF. In nucleotides, the CDR3 is TGCAGTGCGAGGGATGGCTACACCTTC.

The V and J genes are TRBV6-4 and TRBJ2-1; D possibly corresponds to TRBD2 (5 bases). CDR3 length: 13 amino acids. CDR1 and CDR2 from the germline V gene are MRHNA and SNTAGT. V lost 6 bases, J lost 5 bases, and 11 bases lay in between. The CDR3 nucleotides read TGTGCCAGCAGCCGGACTGTTGACAATGAGCAGTTCTTC. Its protein product is CASSRTVDNEQFF.

This chain's CDR3 is CASSLLLSEVNEQFF. The DNA of the CDR3 is TGTGCCAGCAGCTTGCTACTGTCCGAGGTCAATGAGCAGTTCTTC. The chain employs TRBV7-6 and TRBJ2-1; D is unclear. Trimming took 3 bases from V and 6 from J, leaving 15 bases between them. The CDR3 covers 15 residues. The germline V gene encodes CDR1 SGHVS and CDR2 FNYEAQ.

CDR3 sequence: CASVGQTYEQYF. CDR3 nucleotides: TGTGCCAGCGTGGGACAGACCTACGAGCAGTACTTC. The chain joins TRBV6-5 to TRBJ2-7; 7 bases match TRBD1. The V gene's germline CDR1 is MNHEY and CDR2 SVGAGI. Trimming removed 8 bases from V and 2 bases from J; junction bases left unmatched: 3. The CDR3 runs to 12 residues.

The chain has TRBV11-2 and TRBJ2-3, with D perhaps matching TRBD2 (6 bases). V lost 1 base to trimming and J lost 0 bases, with 14 bases between them. In germline, CDR1 is SGHAT, CDR2 FQNNGV. This CDR3 contains 17 residues. The CDR3 DNA sequence: TGTGCCAGCAGCTTAGGGCGGGGTCCTTTTAGCACAGATACGCAGTATTTT. Encoded protein: CASSLGRGPFSTDTQYF.

This chain connects TRBV30 to TRBJ2-1, with TRBD2 matching 8 bases. The CDR3 extends over 13 amino acids. Germline-derived CDR1 and CDR2 are GTSNPN and SVGIG (reference sequence). V lost 4 bases to trimming and J lost 10 bases; unmatched junction nucleotides: 9. The CDR3 here is CAWIKAGVGEQFF. As DNA, the CDR3 is TGTGCCTGGATAAAAGCGGGAGTGGGCGAGCAGTTCTTC.

J is TRBJ1-2 and V is TRBV30, with 7 bases aligning to TRBD1. CDR1 and CDR2 (germline): GTSNPN, SVGIG (reference sequence). Trimming cost V 5 bases and J 8 bases; bases outside gene matches: 8. The CDR3 sequence is 12 residues long. CDR3 bases: TGTGCCTGGGCAGGGGGGATAGGGGGCTACACCTTC. It is translated as CAWAGGIGGYTF.